This T cell receptor beta chain was captured by sequencing in a study of T cell responses to AZD1222 COVID-19 vaccine. Data came from immunoSEQ multiplex PCR; TCRdb stores just in-frame clones and leaves some out. The top ten hold roughly 2.4% of the sample, which has about 120,000 clones, about 88% seen once. Concerning this clone itself: Its target is not known.

The study, taken as a whole, reports: It was only after the peak T cell response that any repertoires were sampled. Nearly half of spike-specific TCRs reportedly target unmutated variant regions. Donors were largely white British and mainly female; clonal diversity was possibly underestimated.

Germline V gene sequence: CDR1 MNHEY, CDR2 SVGAGI. This CDR3 contains 15 residues. With 8 bases clipped from V and 4 bases from J, the junction kept 13 bases outside the gene matches. The material sequenced was peripheral blood, taken on day 0 of AZD1222 vaccination. The receptor was derived from an adult in good health. This rearrangement joins TRBV6-5 to TRBJ1-2; 7 nucleotides agree with TRBD1. CDR3 DNA: TGTGCCAGCGGATCCCGTTTGAGACAGGGCTATGGCTACACCTTC. Protein product: CASGSRLRQGYGYTF.